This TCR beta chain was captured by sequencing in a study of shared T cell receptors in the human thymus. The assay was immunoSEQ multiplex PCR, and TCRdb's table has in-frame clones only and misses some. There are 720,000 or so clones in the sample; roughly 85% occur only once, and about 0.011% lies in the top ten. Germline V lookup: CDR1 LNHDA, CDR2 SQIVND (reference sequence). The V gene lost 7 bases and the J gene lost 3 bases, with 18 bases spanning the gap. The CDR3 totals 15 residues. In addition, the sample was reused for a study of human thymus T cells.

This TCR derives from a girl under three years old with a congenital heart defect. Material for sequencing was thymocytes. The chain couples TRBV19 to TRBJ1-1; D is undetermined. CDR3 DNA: TGTGCCAGTACCTCGAGAAGCGGGAAGGACACTGAAGCTTTCTTT. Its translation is CASTSRSGKDTEAFF.